This T cell receptor beta chain was sequenced during a study of chemoradiotherapy in HPV16-positive cancers. This table comes from immunoSEQ multiplex PCR, and its TCRdb copy is limited to in-frame clones, with some not included. This repertoire shows some 17,000 clones, over 90% found once; its top ten account for 13% to 15%. General study points: HPV-responsive T-cell expansion during chemoradiotherapy was linked to improved recurrence-free survival in HPV16-positive patients. Candidate HPV-specific clones and E7-related TCR motifs grew in tumor during treatment.

Worth noting for this clone: Its antigen is currently unknown.

This CDR3 is 15 amino acids long. Germline CDR1 reads SNHLY; CDR2 reads FYNNEI. V lost 1 base, J lost 5 bases, and 3 bases stayed unmatched. This chain connects TRBV2 to TRBJ2-2; 8 nucleotides line up with TRBD1. Sequences were derived from blood, sampled from a patient who underwent chemoradiotherapy. The TCR was taken from a human donor with HPV-associated anogenital cancer. CDR3 loop: CASSEVTGETGELFF. The DNA of the CDR3 is TGTGCCAGCAGTGAAGTGACAGGGGAGACCGGGGAGCTGTTTTTT.